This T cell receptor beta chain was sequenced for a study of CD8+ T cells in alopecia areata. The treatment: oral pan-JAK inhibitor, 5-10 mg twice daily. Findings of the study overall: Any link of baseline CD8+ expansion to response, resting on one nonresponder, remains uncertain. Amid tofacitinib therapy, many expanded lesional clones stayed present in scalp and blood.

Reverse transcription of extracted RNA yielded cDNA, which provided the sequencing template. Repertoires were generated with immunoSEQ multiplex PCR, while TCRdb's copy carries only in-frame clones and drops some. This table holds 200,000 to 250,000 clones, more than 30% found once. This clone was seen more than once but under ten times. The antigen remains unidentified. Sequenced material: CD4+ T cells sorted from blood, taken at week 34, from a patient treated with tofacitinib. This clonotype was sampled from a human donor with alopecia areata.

The CDR3 spells CASSPGQGNEKLFF. The CDR3 bases are TGTGCCAGCTCACCAGGACAGGGAAATGAAAAACTGTTTTTT. The chain carries TRBV18 and TRBJ1-4; TRBD1 aligns across 8 bases. The CDR3 totals 14 residues. CDR1 is KGHSH and CDR2 is LQKENI in the germline V gene. V lost 2 bases and J lost 5; bases outside the gene matches: 1.